This T cell receptor (beta chain) was identified in a study of Ad26.COV2.S vaccination and SARS-CoV-2 variants. Assay used: immunoSEQ multiplex PCR; TCRdb lists only in-frame clones, some missing. Altogether about 370,000 clones are present, about nine tenths being singletons, with the ten largest covering 1.5% to 2%. CDR1 and CDR2 (germline): MNHEY, SMNVEV (reference sequence). The CDR3 covers 13 residues. Trimming stripped 2 bases from V and 3 bases from J, with 7 bases between. The treatment was: roughly 20 received Ad26.COV2.S at low or high dose, single or two shots; several received placebo; per-sample allocation not given. Samples came from day 63 after the first vaccine or placebo injection.

The chain links TRBV27 to TRBJ1-1, with D possibly being TRBD1 (5 bases). The receptor comes from a person aged 18-60 years who received the Ad26.COV2.S COVID-19 vaccine or a placebo. The sequences come from peripheral blood, collected in a trial of Ad26.COV2.S vaccine versus placebo. For the CDR3, the DNA is TGTGCCAGCAGTTTAACGGGGGACACTGAAGCTTTCTTT. Protein sequence: CASSLTGDTEAFF.